The 3 T cell receptor beta chains reported below all come from one sample, sequenced in a study of shared clonotypes between healthy human individuals. Only in-frame clones appear in the TCRdb table, and some are missing; sequencing was by immunoSEQ multiplex PCR. The sample contains about 560,000 clones, roughly 79% of which appear only once. Sequencing input: PBMCs. Source of these receptors: a woman aged 40 to 55 in good health. Some clones in this sample may be carry-over from other donors' samples.

This clone was seen a handful of times. This chain links TRBV5-1 with TRBJ2-1; D perhaps matches TRBD2 (5 bases). Germline V gene data show CDR1 as SGHRS and CDR2 as YFSETQ. The CDR3 is 16 residues long. Trimming took off 2 bases at V and 2 bases at J, with 14 bases between the two ends. CDR3 DNA: TGCGCCAGCAGCTTCTCGGGGTCCAATACCTACAATGAGCAGTTCTTC. Translation gives CASSFSGSNTYNEQFF.

This chain connects TRBV10-3 to TRBJ2-2, with 7 bases that match TRBD2. The CDR3 runs to 15 residues. The germline V gene has CDR1 ENHRY and CDR2 SYGVKD. J was trimmed by 5 bases and V by 6 bases; bases with no gene match: 9. CDR3 bases: TGTGCCATCAGCCTAGGGAGGGGATGGACCGGGGAGCTGTTTTTT. Residues: CAISLGRGWTGELFF.

This clone was detected a few times. Distinct nucleotide sequences in the sample also encode this CDR3. The rearrangement joins TRBV10-3 to TRBJ1-2; D unclear. The CDR3 sequence is 14 residues long. V lost 0 bases and J 8 bases, leaving 13 bases between the germline ends. From germline, CDR1 is ENHRY and CDR2 SYGVKD. The CDR3 spells CAISESRGSFGYTF. The CDR3 nucleotides read TGTGCCATCAGTGAGTCGCGTGGATCGTTCGGCTACACCTTC.